These 2 T cell receptor beta chains were all obtained from the same sample, sequenced in a study of T cell changes during pregnancy in multiple sclerosis. Here immunoSEQ multiplex PCR was the method, and the copy in TCRdb shows in-frame clones only, minus some. The sample yields roughly 60,000 clones, about 92% seen once. Sequencing used peripheral blood, obtained in the second trimester of pregnancy. All receptors derive from a female donor in good health, enrolled as a control in a pregnancy study.

The chain recombines TRBV15 with TRBJ1-1, with 7 positions matching TRBD1. This CDR3 spans 15 amino acids. Germline-derived CDR1 and CDR2 are LNHNV and YYDKDF (reference sequence). The J segment lost 0 bases and the V segment lost 5 bases, leaving 6 bases of the junction unmatched. Here the CDR3 reads CATSFGTALNTEAFF. In nucleotides, the CDR3 is TGTGCCACCAGCTTCGGGACAGCTCTGAACACTGAAGCTTTCTTT.

This chain connects TRBV25-1 to TRBJ1-1; 8 bases line up with TRBD1. Trimming cost V 6 bases and J 0 bases; bases outside gene matches: 9. This CDR3 is 16 amino acids long. CDR1 and CDR2 (germline): MGHDK, SYGVNS. Written as DNA, the CDR3 is TGTGCCAGCAGGGCCCGGGACAGGTTATTGAACACTGAAGCTTTCTTT. This sequence encodes CASRARDRLLNTEAFF.